This TCR beta chain stems from a study of T cells after yellow fever vaccination. Study-level results: The study noted that FACS-sorted repertoires could contain abundant clonotypes contaminating from the bulk population. Clones from primary vaccination mostly reappeared after the booster (approximately 96% CD4, around 90% CD8).

The CDR3 runs 14 residues. Germline-derived CDR1 and CDR2 are DFQATT and SNEGSKA (reference sequence). J was trimmed by 2 bases and V by 6 bases; bases with no gene match: 6. This clonotype has just a few counts. Its antigen is currently unknown. TCRdb analysed the 5' RACE reads with MiXCR anew, one entry per CDR3 protein. The sample shows some 290,000 distinct CDR3 sequences, about 11% of them seen only once. V and J are TRBV20-1 and TRBJ1-1; TRBD1 agrees at 10 bases. The clonotype was recovered from a man aged 18 to 29 who received the YFV17D yellow fever vaccine. The material sequenced was CD4+ T cells sorted from PBMCs, taken 45 days after the yellow fever booster vaccination. The CDR3 protein is CSADDRGLNTEAFF. The CDR3, as DNA: TGCAGTGCAGATGACAGGGGGCTTAACACTGAAGCTTTCTTT.